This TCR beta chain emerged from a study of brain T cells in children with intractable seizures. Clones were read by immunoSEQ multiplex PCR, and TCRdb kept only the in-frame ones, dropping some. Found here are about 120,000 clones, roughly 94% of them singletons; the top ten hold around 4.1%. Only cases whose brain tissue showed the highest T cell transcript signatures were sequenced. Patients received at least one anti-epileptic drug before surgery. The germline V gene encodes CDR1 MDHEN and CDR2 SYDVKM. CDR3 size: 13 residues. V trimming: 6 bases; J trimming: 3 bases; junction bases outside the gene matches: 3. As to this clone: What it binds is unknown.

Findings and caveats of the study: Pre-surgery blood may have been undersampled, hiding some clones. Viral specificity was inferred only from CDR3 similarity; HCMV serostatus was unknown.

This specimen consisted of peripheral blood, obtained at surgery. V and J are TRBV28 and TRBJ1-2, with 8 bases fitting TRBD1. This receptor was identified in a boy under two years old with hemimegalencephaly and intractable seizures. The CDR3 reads CASSQGQDYGYTF. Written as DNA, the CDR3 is TGTGCCAGCAGCCAGGGACAGGACTATGGCTACACCTTC.